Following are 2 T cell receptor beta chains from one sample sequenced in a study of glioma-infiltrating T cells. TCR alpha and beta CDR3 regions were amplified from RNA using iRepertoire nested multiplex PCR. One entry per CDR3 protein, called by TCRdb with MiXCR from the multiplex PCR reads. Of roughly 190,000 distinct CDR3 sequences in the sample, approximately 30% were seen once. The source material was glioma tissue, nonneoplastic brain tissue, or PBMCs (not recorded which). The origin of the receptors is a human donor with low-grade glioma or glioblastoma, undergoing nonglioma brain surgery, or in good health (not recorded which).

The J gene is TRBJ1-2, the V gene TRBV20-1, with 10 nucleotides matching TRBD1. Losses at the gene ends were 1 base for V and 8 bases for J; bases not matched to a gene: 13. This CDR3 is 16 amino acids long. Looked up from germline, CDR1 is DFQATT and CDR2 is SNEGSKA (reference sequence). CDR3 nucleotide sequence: TGCAGTGCTAGAGTACGACCGGGACAGGGGAGTGGAGGCTACACCTTC. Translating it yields CSARVRPGQGSGGYTF.

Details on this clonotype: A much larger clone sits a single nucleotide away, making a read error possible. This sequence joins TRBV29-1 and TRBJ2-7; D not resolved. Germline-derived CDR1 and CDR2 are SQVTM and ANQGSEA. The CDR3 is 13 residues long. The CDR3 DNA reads TGCAGCGTCTCGACGGTGAGCTCCTACGGGCAGTACTTC. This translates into CSVSTVSSYGQYF.